This TCR beta chain was obtained from a study of blood T cell repertoires in COVID-19. Whole-study context: The analysed material was cDNA or gDNA that came from T cells, B-cell-depleted T cells, or PBMCs.

Per the original methods: How many nucleated cells were present was estimated from reference gene primer amplification. Measured with immunoSEQ multiplex PCR; TCRdb has only the in-frame clones, and not every one. That table furnishes V, J and clone size, whereas the DNA furnished D and trimming. Of 300,000 to 400,000 clones listed, around 90% were seen once; the top ten hold about 2.4%. Germline V gives CDR1 SQVTM, CDR2 ANQGSEA. Trimming left V 3 bases short and J 8 bases short, with 10 bases between. The length of the CDR3 is 11 residues. The study drew participants aged about 18 to 95 years from under 30 US areas.

The V call is TRBV29-1, the J call TRBJ1-1; D unclear. The sample consisted of PBMCs or T cells enriched from blood (not recorded which). This clonotype was sampled from a man in his fifties or sixties who had recovered from COVID-19. The CDR3 protein is CSVEHGIEAFF. In DNA form, the CDR3 reads TGCAGCGTTGAGCACGGGATCGAAGCTTTCTTT.